This TCR beta chain was captured in a study of T cell changes during pregnancy in multiple sclerosis. This clone showed up just once. Produced via immunoSEQ multiplex PCR; TCRdb's table is partial and in-frame only. The table has around 85,000 clones, 91% seen once. The CDR3 totals 16 residues. CDR1 SGHRS and CDR2 YFSETQ come from the germline V gene. The V segment lost 2 bases and the J segment 6 bases; nucleotides outside the gene matches: 9. The material sequenced was PBMCs, taken in the first trimester of pregnancy. This chain uses TRBV5-1 with TRBJ2-2; TRBD2 matches 8 bases. The sequence was collected from a female donor in good health, serving as a control in a pregnancy study. Some clones in this sample may be carry-over from other donors' samples. For the CDR3, the DNA is TGCGCCAGCAGCTTCGACGGGGGGGCCTTATCCGGGGAGCTGTTTTTT. The encoded protein is CASSFDGGALSGELFF.